These T cell receptor beta chains were read from a single sample in a study of read filtering for tumor transcriptome and immune sequencing. TCRdb independently ran MiXCR on the reads; one entry per CDR3 protein. The repertoire consists of some 130,000 distinct CDR3 sequences, with under 15% occurring once and the leading ten covering 8% to 13%. Sequencing was performed on a population of CD138-negative cells sorted from bone marrow. The receptors were sampled from a donor aged 40 or older with multiple myeloma. Each CDR3 is given with its conserved first and last residue. D genes are given only for firm matches. Clone size appears in some rows only: once, few, many, or a class for an expanded clone.

J gene | clone size | D gene | V gene | CDR3 DNA | CDR3 protein
TRBJ2-5 | - | - | TRBV5-1 | TGCGCCAGCAGCTTGGTCCTACAGCAAGAGACCCTGTACTTC | CASSLVLQQETLYF
TRBJ1-1 | many | - | TRBV7-8 | TGTGCCAGCAGCTTAGCATTGGGGGGAAACACTGAAGCTTTCTTT | CASSLALGGNTEAFF
TRBJ2-3 | many | TRBD2 | TRBV7-2 | TGTGCCAGCAGCTCCCGACTAGCGGGAGGGCCAACAGATACGCAGTATTTT | CASSSRLAGGPTDTQYF
TRBJ2-7 | - | - | TRBV5-1 | TGCGCCAGCAGCTTGGATCCTAGCACCCACGAGCAGTACTTC | CASSLDPSTHEQYF
TRBJ2-1 | many | - | TRBV5-1 | TGCGCCAGCAGCAGGGAGGTCATTATCGATGAGCAGTTCTTC | CASSREVIIDEQFF
TRBJ2-7 | few | - | TRBV7-9 | TGTGCCAGCAGCCACAAATCGGATTTCTTCTCCTACGAGCAGTACTTC | CASSHKSDFFSYEQYF
TRBJ2-7 | - | - | TRBV29-1 | TGCAGCGTTGTACCCGGGGAGCAGTACTTC | CSVVPGEQYF
TRBJ2-5 | many | - | TRBV5-1 | TGCGCCAGCACCCAATCGACAGCAAGCTTCGGGACCCAGTACTTC | CASTQSTASFGTQYF
TRBJ2-2 | - | - | TRBV2 | TGTGCCAGCAGTGAGAGTGCCAGTTTCACCGGGGAGCTGTTTTTT | CASSESASFTGELFF
TRBJ2-1 | many | - | TRBV28 | TGTGCCACCTTAGCCCCGGCCACGGTCGATGAGCAGTTCTTC | CATLAPATVDEQFF
TRBJ1-3 | many | - | TRBV2 | TGTGCCAGCAGCGGACACCAAAGGGGAAACACCATATATTTT | CASSGHQRGNTIYF
TRBJ2-2 | few | TRBD1 | TRBV28 | TGTGCCAGCAGTTCACAGGGGGAAGACACCGGGGAGCTGTTTTTT | CASSSQGEDTGELFF
TRBJ2-7 | many | - | TRBV20-1 | TGCAGTGCTAGCTTTGGGGGTTCCACCACCTTAGAGCAGTACTTC | CSASFGGSTTLEQYF
TRBJ1-6 | - | - | TRBV7-2 | TGTGCCAGCAGCGTACAACAGGGTCCGGATTCACCCCTCCACTTT | CASSVQQGPDSPLHF
TRBJ1-5 | many | - | TRBV5-4 | TGTGCCAGCAGCTTGGACAGGGACCCAGAACAGCCCCAGCATTTT | CASSLDRDPEQPQHF